This T cell receptor beta chain emerged from a study of technical replicates of blood from a handful of donors. The repertoire was sequenced with immunoSEQ multiplex PCR; TCRdb's copy has only in-frame clones and lacks some. Altogether roughly 97,000 clones are present, roughly 96% being singletons, with the ten largest covering about 0.38%. The germline gives CDR1 SGHNT, CDR2 YYREEE (reference sequence). The CDR3 extends over 15 amino acids. Trimming took 7 bases from V and 0 from J; bases not matched to a gene: 4. Input material: T cells isolated from PBMCs. The rearrangement joins TRBV5-4 to TRBJ2-6; TRBD1 matches at 7 bases. This sequence originates from a human donor in good health. This chain's CDR3 is CASGEGASGANVLTF. The CDR3, as DNA: TGTGCCAGCGGAGAGGGGGCCTCTGGGGCCAACGTCCTGACTTTC.